This T cell receptor (beta chain) originates from a study of blood T cell repertoires in COVID-19. Enrollees, about 18 to 90 years old, lived in approximately 25 US areas. Cohort placement rested on clinical history that participants reported themselves. V lost 5 bases to trimming and J lost 1 base, with 15 bases between them. In germline, CDR1 is DFQATT, CDR2 SNEGSKA (reference sequence). The CDR3 covers 15 residues. Methods used by the authors: By means of reference gene primer amplification, nucleated cell counts were estimated. Using immunoSEQ multiplex PCR, the repertoire was profiled, and TCRdb retains in-frame clones only, with some absent. V, J and clone size were drawn from that table, and D and trimming were deduced from the DNA. The table shows approximately 300,000 clones, with around nine tenths occurring only once.

The sequence derives from a woman aged 25 to 39 who had recovered from COVID-19. The sample consisted of PBMCs or T cells enriched from blood (not recorded which). The chain has TRBV20-1 and TRBJ1-5; possible D gene TRBD1, 6 bases. DNA of the CDR3: TGCAGTGCTGGTGACAGGTTACTGAGCAATCAGCCCCAGCATTTT. The encoded protein is CSAGDRLLSNQPQHF.